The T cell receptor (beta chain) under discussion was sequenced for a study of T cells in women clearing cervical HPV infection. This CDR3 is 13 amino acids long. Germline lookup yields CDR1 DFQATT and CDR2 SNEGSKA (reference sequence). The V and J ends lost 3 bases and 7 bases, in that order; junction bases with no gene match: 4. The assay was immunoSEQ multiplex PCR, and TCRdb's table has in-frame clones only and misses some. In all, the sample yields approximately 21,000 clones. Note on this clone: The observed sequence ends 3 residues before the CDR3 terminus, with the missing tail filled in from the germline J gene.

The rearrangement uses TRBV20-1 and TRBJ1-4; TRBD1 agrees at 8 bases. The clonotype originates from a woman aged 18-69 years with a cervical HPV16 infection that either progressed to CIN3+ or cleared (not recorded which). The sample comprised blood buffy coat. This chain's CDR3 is CSASPGTGEKLFF. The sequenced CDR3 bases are TGCAGTGCTAGTCCAGGGACAGGTGAAAAA.